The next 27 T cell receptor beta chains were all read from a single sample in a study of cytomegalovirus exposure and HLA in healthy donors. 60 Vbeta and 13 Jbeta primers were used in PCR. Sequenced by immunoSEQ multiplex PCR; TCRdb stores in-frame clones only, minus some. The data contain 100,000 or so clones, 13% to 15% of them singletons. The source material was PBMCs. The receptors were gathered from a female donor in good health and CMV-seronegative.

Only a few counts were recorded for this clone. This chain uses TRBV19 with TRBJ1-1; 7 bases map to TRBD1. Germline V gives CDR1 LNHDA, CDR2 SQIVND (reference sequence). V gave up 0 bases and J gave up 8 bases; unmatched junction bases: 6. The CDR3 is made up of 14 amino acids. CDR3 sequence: CASSIDHRGIEAFF. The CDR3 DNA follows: TGTGCCAGTAGTATAGATCACAGGGGTATAGAAGCTTTCTTT.

Here the CDR3 DNA reads TGCGCCAGCAGCTTGGACCCGACAGGGCCCTCCTACGAGCAGTACTTC. It translates to CASSLDPTGPSYEQYF. V usage is TRBV5-1 and J usage is TRBJ2-7; 7 nucleotides line up with TRBD1. Unmatched junction bases numbered 6, after V lost 0 bases and J lost 0 bases. The CDR3 loop spans 16 amino acids. Looked up from germline, CDR1 is SGHRS and CDR2 is YFSETQ.

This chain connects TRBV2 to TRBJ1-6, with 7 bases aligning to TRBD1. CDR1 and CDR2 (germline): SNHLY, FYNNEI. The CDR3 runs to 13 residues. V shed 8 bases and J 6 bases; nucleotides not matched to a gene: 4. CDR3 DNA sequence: TGTGCCAGCTGCCGGGACAGTAATTCACCCCTCCACTTT. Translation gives CASCRDSNSPLHF.

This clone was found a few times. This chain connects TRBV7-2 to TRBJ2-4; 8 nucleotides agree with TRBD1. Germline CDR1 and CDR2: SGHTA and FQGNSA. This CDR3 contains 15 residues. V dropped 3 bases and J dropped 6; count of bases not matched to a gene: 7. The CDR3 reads CASSFPRQGRNIQYF. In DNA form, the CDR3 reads TGTGCCAGCAGCTTCCCTAGACAGGGGCGAAACATTCAGTACTTC.

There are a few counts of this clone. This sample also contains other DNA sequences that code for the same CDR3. The CDR3 nucleotides are TGTGCCAGCAGCGTAGGGACTAGCGGCACAGATACGCAGTATTTT. This translates into CASSVGTSGTDTQYF. J is TRBJ2-3 and V is TRBV9; 9 positions match TRBD2. V was pared by 0 bases and J by 1 base, with 0 bases of the junction left unmatched. The CDR3 loop spans 15 amino acids. In germline, CDR1 is SGDLS, CDR2 YYNGEE.

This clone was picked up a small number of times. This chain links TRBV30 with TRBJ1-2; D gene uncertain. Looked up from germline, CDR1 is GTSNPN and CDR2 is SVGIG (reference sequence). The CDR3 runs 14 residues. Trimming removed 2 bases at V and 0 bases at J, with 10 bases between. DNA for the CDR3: TGTGCCTGGAGTATGGTGGGCCCTAACTATGGCTACACCTTC. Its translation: CAWSMVGPNYGYTF.

The CDR3, as DNA: TGCGCCAGCAGCTTCAATAACTATGGCTACACCTTC. It translates to CASSFNNYGYTF. V is TRBV5-1 and J is TRBJ1-2; D gene uncertain. Germline lookup yields CDR1 SGHRS and CDR2 YFSETQ. The CDR3 has 12 amino acids. The germline V and J ends were trimmed by 2 bases and 1 base, with 3 bases remaining between them.

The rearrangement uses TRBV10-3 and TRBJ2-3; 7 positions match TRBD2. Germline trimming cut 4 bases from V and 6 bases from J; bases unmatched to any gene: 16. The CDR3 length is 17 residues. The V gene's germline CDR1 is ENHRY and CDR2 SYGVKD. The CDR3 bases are TGTGCCATCAGTGGGGGCGGGGGACTCCGGTCACGGGATACGCAGTATTTT. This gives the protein CAISGGGGLRSRDTQYF.

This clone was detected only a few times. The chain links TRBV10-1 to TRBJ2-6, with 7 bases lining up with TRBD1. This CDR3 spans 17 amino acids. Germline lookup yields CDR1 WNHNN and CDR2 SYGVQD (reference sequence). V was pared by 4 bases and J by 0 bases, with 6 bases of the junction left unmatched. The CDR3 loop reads CASSGPTGDSGANVLTF. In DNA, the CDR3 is TGCGCCAGCAGTGGGCCTACAGGGGACTCTGGGGCCAACGTCCTGACTTTC.

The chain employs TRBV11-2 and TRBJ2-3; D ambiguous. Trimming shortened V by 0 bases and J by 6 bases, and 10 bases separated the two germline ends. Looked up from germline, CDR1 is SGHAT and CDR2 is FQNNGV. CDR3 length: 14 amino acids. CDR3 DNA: TGTGCCAGCAGCTTAGAGGTCTATGTTGATACGCAGTATTTT. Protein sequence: CASSLEVYVDTQYF.

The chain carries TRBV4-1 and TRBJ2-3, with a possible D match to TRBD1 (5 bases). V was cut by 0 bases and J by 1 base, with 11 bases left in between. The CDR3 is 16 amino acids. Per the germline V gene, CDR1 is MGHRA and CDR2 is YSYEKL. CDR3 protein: CASSQDAGYRTDTQYF. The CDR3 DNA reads TGCGCCAGCAGCCAAGATGCAGGGTATCGCACAGATACGCAGTATTTT.

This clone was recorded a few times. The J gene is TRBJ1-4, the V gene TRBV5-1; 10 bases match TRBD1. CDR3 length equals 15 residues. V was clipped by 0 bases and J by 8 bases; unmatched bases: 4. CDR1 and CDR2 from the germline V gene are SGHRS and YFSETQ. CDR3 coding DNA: TGCGCCAGCAGCTTGGGAGGGACAGGGGCCGAAAAACTGTTTTTT. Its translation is CASSLGGTGAEKLFF.

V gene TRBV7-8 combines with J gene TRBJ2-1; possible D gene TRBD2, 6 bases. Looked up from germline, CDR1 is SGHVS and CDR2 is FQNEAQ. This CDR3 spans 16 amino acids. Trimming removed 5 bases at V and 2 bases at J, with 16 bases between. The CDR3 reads CASSPGVGGTYNEQFF. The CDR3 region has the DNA TGTGCCAGCAGCCCCGGGGTTGGGGGGACCTACAATGAGCAGTTCTTC. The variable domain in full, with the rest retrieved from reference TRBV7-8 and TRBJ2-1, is GAGVSQSPRYKVAKRGQDVALRCDPISGHVSLFWYQQALGQGPEFLTYFQNEAQLDKSGLPSDRFFAERPEGSVSTLKIQRTQQEDSAVYLCASSPGVGGTYNEQFFGPGTRLTVL.

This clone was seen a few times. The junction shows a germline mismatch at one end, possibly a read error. CDR3 loop: CASSEARSGGTHGHF. The CDR3, as DNA: TGTGCCAGCAGTGAAGCGCGGTCGGGGGGGACCCATGGGCACTTC. The rearrangement joins TRBV2 to TRBJ2-7; 8 nucleotides align to TRBD2. This CDR3 contains 15 residues. Germline V CDR1 and CDR2: SNHLY, FYNNEI.

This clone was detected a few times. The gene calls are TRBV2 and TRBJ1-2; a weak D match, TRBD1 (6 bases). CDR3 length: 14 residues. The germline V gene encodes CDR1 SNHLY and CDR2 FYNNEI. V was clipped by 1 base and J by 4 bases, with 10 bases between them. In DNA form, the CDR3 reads TGTGCCAGCAGTGAAGGTAACAGGGCCTATGGCTACACCTTC. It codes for CASSEGNRAYGYTF. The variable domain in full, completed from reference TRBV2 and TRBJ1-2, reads EPEVTQTPSHQVTQMGQEVILRCVPISNHLYFYWYRQILGQKVEFLVSFYNNEISEKSEIFDDQFSVERPDGSNFTLKIRSTKLEDSAMYFCASSEGNRAYGYTFGSGTRLTVV.

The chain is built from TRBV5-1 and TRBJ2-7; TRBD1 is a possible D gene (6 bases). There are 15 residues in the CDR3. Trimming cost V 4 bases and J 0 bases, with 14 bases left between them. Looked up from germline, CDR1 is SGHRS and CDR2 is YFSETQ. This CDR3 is CASSPDRWASYEQYF. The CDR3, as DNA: TGCGCCAGCAGCCCCGACAGGTGGGCCTCCTACGAGCAGTACTTC.

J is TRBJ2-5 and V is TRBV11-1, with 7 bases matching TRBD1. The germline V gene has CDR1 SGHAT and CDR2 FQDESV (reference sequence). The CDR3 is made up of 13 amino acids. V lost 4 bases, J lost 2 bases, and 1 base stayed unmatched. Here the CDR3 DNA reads TGTGCCAGCAGCTGGGGACAGCAAGAGACCCAGTACTTC. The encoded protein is CASSWGQQETQYF.

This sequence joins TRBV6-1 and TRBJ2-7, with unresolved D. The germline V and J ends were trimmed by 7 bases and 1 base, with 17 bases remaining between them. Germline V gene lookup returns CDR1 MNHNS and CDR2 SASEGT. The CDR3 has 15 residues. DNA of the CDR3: TGTGCCAGCACATTGTACCGAGTACCGTCCTACGAGCAGTACTTC. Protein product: CASTLYRVPSYEQYF.

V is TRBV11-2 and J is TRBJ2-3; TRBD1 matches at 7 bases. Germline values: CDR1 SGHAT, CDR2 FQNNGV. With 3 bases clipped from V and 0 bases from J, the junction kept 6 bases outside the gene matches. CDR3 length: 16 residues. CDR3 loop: CASSFGTEPSTDTQYF. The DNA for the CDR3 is TGTGCCAGCAGCTTCGGGACAGAGCCTAGCACAGATACGCAGTATTTT. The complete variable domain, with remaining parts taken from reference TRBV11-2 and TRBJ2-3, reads EAGVAQSPRYKIIEKRQSVAFWCNPISGHATLYWYQQILGQGPKLLIQFQNNGVVDDSQLPKDRFSAERLKGVDSTLKIQPAKLEDSAVYLCASSFGTEPSTDTQYFGPGTRLTVL.

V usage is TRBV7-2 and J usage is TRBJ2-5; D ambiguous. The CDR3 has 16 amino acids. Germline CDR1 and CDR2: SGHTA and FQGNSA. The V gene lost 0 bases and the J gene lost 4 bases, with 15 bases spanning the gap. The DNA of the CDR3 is TGTGCCAGCAGCTTAGCTAACCGACTCTCGGGAGAGACCCAGTACTTC. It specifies CASSLANRLSGETQYF.

CDR3 region: CASSLSGTIYF. CDR3 nucleotide sequence: TGTGCCAGCAGTTTATCAGGCACCATATATTTT. The chain couples TRBV28 to TRBJ1-3; the D is unclear. This CDR3 comprises 11 residues. V was cut by 1 base and J by 9 bases, with 4 bases left in between. Germline V gene sequence: CDR1 MDHEN, CDR2 SYDVKM.

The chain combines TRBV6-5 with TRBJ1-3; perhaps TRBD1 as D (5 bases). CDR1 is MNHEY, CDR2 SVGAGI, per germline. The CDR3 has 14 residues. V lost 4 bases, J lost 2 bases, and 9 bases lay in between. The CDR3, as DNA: TGTGCCAGCAGTTCCGGGACTACTGGAAACACCATATATTTT. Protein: CASSSGTTGNTIYF.

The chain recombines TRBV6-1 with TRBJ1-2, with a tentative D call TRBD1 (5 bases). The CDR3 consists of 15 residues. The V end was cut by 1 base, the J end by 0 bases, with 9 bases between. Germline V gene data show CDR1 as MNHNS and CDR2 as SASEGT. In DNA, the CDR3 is TGTGCCAGCAGTGAAGGGAGGGGAGCTAACTATGGCTACACCTTC. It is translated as CASSEGRGANYGYTF.

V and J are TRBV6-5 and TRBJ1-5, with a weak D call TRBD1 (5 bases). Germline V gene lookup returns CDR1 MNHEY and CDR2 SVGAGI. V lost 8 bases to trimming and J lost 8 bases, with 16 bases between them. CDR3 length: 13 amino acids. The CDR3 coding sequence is TGTGCCAGCGGGGGGACGTTTCAGGAGCCCCAGCATTTT. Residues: CASGGTFQEPQHF.

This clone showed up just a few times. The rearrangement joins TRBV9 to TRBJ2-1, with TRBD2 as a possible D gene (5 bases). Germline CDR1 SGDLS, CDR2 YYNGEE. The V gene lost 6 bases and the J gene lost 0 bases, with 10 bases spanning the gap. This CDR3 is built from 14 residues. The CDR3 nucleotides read TGTGCCAGCAACCCTAGCAGCTCCTACAATGAGCAGTTCTTC. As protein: CASNPSSSYNEQFF.

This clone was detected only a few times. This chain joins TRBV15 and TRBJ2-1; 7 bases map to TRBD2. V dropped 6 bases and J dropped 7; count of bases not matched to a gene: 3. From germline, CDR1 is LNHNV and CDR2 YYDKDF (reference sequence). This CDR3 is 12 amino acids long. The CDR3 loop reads CATRKAGNEQFF. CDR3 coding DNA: TGTGCCACCAGAAAAGCGGGGAATGAGCAGTTCTTC.

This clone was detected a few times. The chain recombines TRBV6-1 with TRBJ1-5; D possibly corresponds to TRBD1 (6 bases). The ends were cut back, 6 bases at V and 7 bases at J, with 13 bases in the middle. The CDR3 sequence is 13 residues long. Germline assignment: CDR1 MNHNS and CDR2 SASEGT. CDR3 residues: CASSVTQGQPQHF. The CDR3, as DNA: TGTGCCAGCAGCGTTACACAGGGACAGCCCCAGCATTTT.